Below are 25 T cell receptor beta chains sequenced from a single sample in a study of T cells after yellow fever vaccination. TCRdb re-analysed the 5' RACE reads in MiXCR, keeping a single row per CDR3 protein. This sample has around 310,000 distinct CDR3 sequences, with approximately 4.5% found just once. The specimen was PBMCs, collected 15 days after the yellow fever booster vaccination. Receptors were obtained from a man between 18 and 29 years old who received the YFV17D yellow fever vaccine.

V is TRBV15 and J is TRBJ1-5; TRBD1 is a possible D gene (6 bases). The V gene lost 5 bases and the J gene lost 6 bases, with 17 bases spanning the gap. The V gene's germline CDR1 is LNHNV and CDR2 YYDKDF (reference sequence). The CDR3 loop spans 15 amino acids. CDR3 nucleotide sequence: TGTGCCACCAGCGAAGCGGGGGGGCAAGGTCAGCCCCAGCATTTT. It is translated as CATSEAGGQGQPQHF.

Ten or more counts support this clonotype. The chain links TRBV10-3 to TRBJ2-3; D not resolved. The CDR3 runs to 12 residues. The germline V gene has CDR1 ENHRY and CDR2 SYGVKD. V gave up 3 bases and J gave up 1 base, with 2 bases separating them. The CDR3 here is CAISEGTDTQYF. The CDR3 coding sequence is TGTGCCATCAGTGAAGGCACAGATACGCAGTATTTT.

The CDR3 DNA sequence: TGTGCCAGCAGTTTTACAGGGCTCACCGGGGAGCTGTTTTTT. This codes for CASSFTGLTGELFF. The J gene is TRBJ2-2, the V gene TRBV12-3 or TRBV12-4; D perhaps matches TRBD1 (6 bases). The CDR3 covers 14 residues. The germline V and J ends were trimmed by 3 bases and 4 bases, with 9 bases remaining between them.

This clonotype was seen many times. The genes are TRBV6-6 and TRBJ2-2; possibly TRBD1 for D (7 bases). Germline lookup yields CDR1 MNHNY and CDR2 SVGAGI (reference sequence). Trimming cost V 5 bases and J 1 base, with 11 bases left between them. CDR3 length: 15 residues. The CDR3 sequence is CASSPGDRNTGELFF. Written as DNA, the CDR3 is TGTGCCAGCAGTCCGGGGGACAGGAACACCGGGGAGCTGTTTTTT.

This clonotype was seen ten or more times. The V call is TRBV5-1, the J call TRBJ1-5; 7 positions match TRBD1. V gave up 4 bases and J gave up 0 bases; unmatched junction bases: 4. There are 15 residues in the CDR3. Germline V gene data show CDR1 as SGHRS and CDR2 as YFSETQ. CDR3 DNA sequence: TGCGCCAGCAGCACAGGGGACTATAGCAATCAGCCCCAGCATTTT. Amino acids: CASSTGDYSNQPQHF.

This clonotype turned up a few times. The chain carries TRBV7-3 and TRBJ1-1; D is perhaps TRBD1 (5 bases). There are 15 residues in the CDR3. Germline V CDR1 and CDR2: SGHTA, FQGTGA. Trimming removed 2 bases from V and 2 bases from J, with 12 bases in between. CDR3 loop: CASSLFPDRNTEAFF. The CDR3 DNA is TGTGCCAGCAGCTTATTCCCTGACAGAAACACTGAAGCTTTCTTT.

This clonotype has a handful of counts. The chain combines TRBV6-5 with TRBJ1-5; 7 bases are a match to TRBD1. From germline, CDR1 is MNHEY and CDR2 SVGAGI. With 6 bases clipped from V and 3 bases from J, the junction kept 14 bases outside the gene matches. This CDR3 contains 17 residues. In DNA, the CDR3 is TGTGCCAGCAGACTAAGGGCGACAGGGAGGCCCAATCAGCCCCAGCATTTT. This translates into CASRLRATGRPNQPQHF.

This clonotype was seen many times. This CDR3 is CASSQLFTGELFF. The DNA for the CDR3 is TGCGCCAGCAGCCAGCTCTTCACCGGGGAGCTGTTTTTT. This chain uses TRBV4-3 with TRBJ2-2; D is unresolved. Between the trimmed V and J ends, which lost 3 bases and 4 bases, there was a span of 6 bases. This CDR3 is 13 amino acids long. In germline, CDR1 is LGHNA, CDR2 YSLEER.

In its sample, this clonotype was seen many times. The chain carries TRBV7-8 and TRBJ1-1; D ambiguous. Trimming left V 1 base short and J 6 bases short, with 6 bases between. The germline V gene has CDR1 SGHVS and CDR2 FQNEAQ. The length of the CDR3 is 12 residues. CDR3 region: CASSLDSAEAFF. The CDR3 DNA follows: TGTGCCAGCAGCTTAGATTCGGCTGAAGCTTTCTTT.

In its sample, this clonotype was seen a few times. The rearrangement uses TRBV5-1 and TRBJ2-5, with D perhaps being TRBD1 or TRBD2 (5 bases each). V was trimmed by 4 bases and J by 5 bases, leaving 18 bases between them. Germline assignment: CDR1 SGHRS and CDR2 YFSETQ. This CDR3 has 15 residues. The CDR3 DNA reads TGCGCCAGCAGCGGCGAAAAGGGAGAGGGGGAGACCCAGTACTTC. This encodes CASSGEKGEGETQYF.

This clonotype occurred many times. The chain carries TRBV2 and TRBJ2-5; D remains ambiguous. Germline V CDR1 and CDR2: SNHLY, FYNNEI. The CDR3 contains 11 residues. Trimming pared 7 bases from V and 5 bases from J, leaving 8 bases between. The CDR3 coding sequence is TGTGCCAGCACCATTATGGAGACCCAGTACTTC. This codes for CASTIMETQYF.

This clonotype was detected many times. The J gene is TRBJ1-4, the V gene TRBV6-1, with a tentative D call TRBD1 (6 bases). V shed 8 bases and J shed 3 bases, with 19 bases lying between them. The CDR3 is made up of 16 amino acids. Germline V CDR1 and CDR2: MNHNS, SASEGT. The CDR3 sequence: CASVPPPGAANEKLFF. In DNA, the CDR3 is TGTGCCAGCGTCCCTCCTCCAGGGGCTGCTAATGAAAAACTGTTTTTT.

This clonotype was detected a few times. The rearrangement links TRBV6-5 to TRBJ2-1, with a possible D match to TRBD2 (5 bases). CDR3 length: 14 amino acids. In germline, CDR1 is MNHEY, CDR2 SVGAGI. Trimming shortened V by 6 bases and J by 7 bases, and 16 bases separated the two germline ends. CDR3 protein: CASRPPGSRNEQFF. The CDR3 DNA reads as TGTGCCAGCAGACCTCCGGGGAGCAGGAATGAGCAGTTCTTC.

This clonotype has a count of ten or more. CDR3 in amino acids: CSGVRNTEAFF. CDR3 coding DNA: TGCAGTGGGGTTAGGAACACTGAAGCTTTCTTT. V is TRBV20-1 and J is TRBJ1-1; no clear D. This CDR3 region has 11 residues. V lost 7 bases and J 1 base, leaving 7 bases between the germline ends. Germline loops: CDR1 DFQATT, CDR2 SNEGSKA (reference sequence).

The sample holds a few counts of this clonotype. The V call is TRBV20-1, the J call TRBJ2-7, with D perhaps matching TRBD2 (7 bases). CDR1 and CDR2 from the germline V gene are DFQATT and SNEGSKA (reference sequence). V shed 0 bases and J shed 3 bases, with 21 bases lying between them. The CDR3 consists of 17 residues. CDR3 in amino acids: CSARDLRGELAVYEQYF. CDR3 coding DNA: TGCAGTGCTAGAGATCTTAGGGGGGAGCTAGCGGTCTACGAGCAGTACTTC.

This clonotype was seen repeatedly, ten times or more. This chain uses TRBV29-1 with TRBJ2-1; D remains ambiguous. CDR3 length equals 14 residues. V lost 5 bases to trimming and J lost 7 bases, with 18 bases between them. Germline V gene data show CDR1 as SQVTM and CDR2 as ANQGSEA. CDR3 loop: CSVLIASAPNEQFF. CDR3 nucleotide sequence: TGCAGCGTTTTGATTGCCTCCGCCCCGAATGAGCAGTTCTTC.

CDR3 amino acids: CASSQIAEKKTQYF. CDR3 DNA sequence: TGTGCCAGCAGTCAGATAGCGGAAAAAAAGACCCAGTACTTC. This chain uses TRBV6-5 with TRBJ2-5, with a weak D call TRBD2 (6 bases). The germline V gene encodes CDR1 MNHEY and CDR2 SVGAGI. The CDR3 has 14 amino acids. Trimming stripped 5 bases from V and 6 bases from J, with 16 bases between.

This clonotype was recorded many times. The chain has TRBV9 and TRBJ2-5; D perhaps matches TRBD1 (5 bases). The CDR3 consists of 15 residues. Germline V gene sequence: CDR1 SGDLS, CDR2 YYNGEE. The germline V and J ends were trimmed by 0 bases and 1 base, with 10 bases remaining between them. CDR3 loop: CASSVEGLVQETQYF. CDR3 bases: TGTGCCAGCAGCGTAGAGGGGTTGGTCCAAGAGACCCAGTACTTC.

This clonotype was detected many times. The V and J genes are TRBV6-2 or TRBV6-3 and TRBJ2-2; D remains unclear. Germline V gene lookup returns CDR1 MNHEY and CDR2 SVGEGT. V dropped 2 bases and J dropped 6 bases, with 1 base sitting between them. The CDR3 sequence is 11 residues long. CDR3 region: CASSYAGELFF. The CDR3 DNA is TGTGCCAGCAGTTACGCCGGGGAGCTGTTTTTT.

Many counts were recorded for this clonotype. J is TRBJ1-5 and V is TRBV6-1, with D perhaps TRBD1 (5 bases). Germline CDR1 and CDR2: MNHNS and SASEGT. Trimming took 0 bases from V and 10 from J, leaving 10 bases between them. The CDR3 totals 13 residues. The CDR3 DNA is TGTGCCAGCAGTGAAGCGGGGGATGGACCCCAGCATTTT. Translation gives CASSEAGDGPQHF.

This clonotype was picked up a small number of times. The chain links TRBV4-1 to TRBJ1-6; D uncertain. The V gene's germline CDR1 is MGHRA and CDR2 YSYEKL. V lost 4 bases and J 9 bases, leaving 19 bases between the germline ends. CDR3 length: 16 residues. The CDR3 is CASSPGRSRIFSPLHF. The CDR3 DNA reads TGCGCCAGCAGCCCCGGGAGGTCCAGGATATTTTCACCCCTCCACTTT.

The CDR3 DNA sequence: TGCGCCAGCAGTGAGTCATGGCCCACCGGGGGCTACACCTTC. Translating gives CASSESWPTGGYTF. The rearrangement uses TRBV10-2 and TRBJ1-2; D call uncertain. The V gene lost 0 bases and the J gene lost 8 bases, with 13 bases spanning the gap. The CDR3 extends over 14 amino acids. CDR1 and CDR2 from the germline V gene are WSHSY and SAAADI.

This clonotype was observed a handful of times. The chain links TRBV5-1 to TRBJ1-5; 9 nucleotides align to TRBD1. The junction had 5 bases not matched to a gene; V was cut back by 4 bases and J by 6 bases. Per germline, CDR1 SGHRS and CDR2 YFSETQ. The CDR3 has 14 residues. The chain's CDR3 is CASSEGQGSQPQHF. The CDR3 bases are TGCGCCAGCAGCGAGGGACAGGGTAGTCAGCCCCAGCATTTT.

This clonotype appeared many times. The V and J genes are TRBV20-1 and TRBJ1-2; D is ambiguous. The CDR3 consists of 15 residues. Germline lookup yields CDR1 DFQATT and CDR2 SNEGSKA (reference sequence). Trimming took 6 bases from V and 8 from J, leaving 25 bases between them. The DNA for the CDR3 is TGCAGTGCCCCTCCTATGCGGGATCCCTCGGGAGGCTACACCTTC. Amino acids: CSAPPMRDPSGGYTF.

V and J are TRBV4-2 and TRBJ1-4, with unresolved D. This CDR3 contains 13 residues. CDR1 LGHNA and CDR2 YNFKEQ come from the germline V gene. With 0 bases removed from V and 8 bases from J, the gap between germline ends came to 7 bases. CDR3 in amino acids: CASSQEAAEKLFF. The CDR3 DNA reads as TGTGCCAGCAGCCAAGAGGCAGCCGAAAAACTGTTTTTT.